This entry describes one T cell receptor beta chain. This sample was included in a study of blood T cell repertoires in COVID-19. Looking at the study overall: Samples representing acute and convalescent COVID-19 were sourced from the United States, Italy and Spain.

Authors' analysis steps: Nucleated cell counts were estimated from reference gene primer amplification. Measured with immunoSEQ multiplex PCR; TCRdb has only the in-frame clones, and not every one. V, J and clone size are those of that table, while D and trimming were read from the DNA. The repertoire holds about 240,000 clones, with roughly 87% as singletons. CDR3 length: 14 residues. Trimming removed 0 bases from V and 1 base from J, with 6 bases in between. V is TRBV6-7 and J is TRBJ1-1; D remains ambiguous. TRBV6-7 is an ORF; its function is uncertain. The sequencing input was PBMCs or T cells enriched from blood (not recorded which). The receptor was derived from a woman aged 25 to 39 with acute COVID-19. For the CDR3, the DNA is TGTGCCAGCAGTTACTCGAACAGGAACACTGAAGCTTTCTTT. Encoded protein: CASSYSNRNTEAFF.